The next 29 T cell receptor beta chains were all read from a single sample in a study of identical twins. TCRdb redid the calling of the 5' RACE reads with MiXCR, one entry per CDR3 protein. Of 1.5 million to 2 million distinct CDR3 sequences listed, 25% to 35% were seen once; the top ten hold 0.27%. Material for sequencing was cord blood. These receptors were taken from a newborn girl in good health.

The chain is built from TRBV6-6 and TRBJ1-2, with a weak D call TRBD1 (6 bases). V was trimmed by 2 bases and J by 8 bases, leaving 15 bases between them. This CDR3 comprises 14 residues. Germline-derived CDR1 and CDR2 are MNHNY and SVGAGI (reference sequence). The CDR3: CASSYDRGVGGYTF. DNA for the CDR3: TGTGCCAGCAGTTACGATAGGGGGGTGGGAGGCTACACCTTC.

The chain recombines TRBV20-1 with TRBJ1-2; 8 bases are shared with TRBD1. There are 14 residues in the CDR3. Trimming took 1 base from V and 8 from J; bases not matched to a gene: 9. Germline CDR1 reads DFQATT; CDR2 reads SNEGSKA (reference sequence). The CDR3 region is CSARARTGIVGYTF. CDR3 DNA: TGCAGTGCTAGAGCCCGGACAGGGATTGTAGGCTACACCTTC.

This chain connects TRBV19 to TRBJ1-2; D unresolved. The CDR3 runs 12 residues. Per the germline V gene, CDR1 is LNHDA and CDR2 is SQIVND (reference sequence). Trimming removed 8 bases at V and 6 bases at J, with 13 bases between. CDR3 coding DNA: TGTGCCAGTGGGTTCCTTGGCGATGGCTACACCTTC. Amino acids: CASGFLGDGYTF.

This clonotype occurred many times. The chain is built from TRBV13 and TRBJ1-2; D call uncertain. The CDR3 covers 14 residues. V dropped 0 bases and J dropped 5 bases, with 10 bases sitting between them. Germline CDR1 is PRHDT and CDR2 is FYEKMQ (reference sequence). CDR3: CASSLGGRTYGYTF. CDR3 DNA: TGTGCCAGCAGCTTAGGGGGTCGGACTTATGGCTACACCTTC.

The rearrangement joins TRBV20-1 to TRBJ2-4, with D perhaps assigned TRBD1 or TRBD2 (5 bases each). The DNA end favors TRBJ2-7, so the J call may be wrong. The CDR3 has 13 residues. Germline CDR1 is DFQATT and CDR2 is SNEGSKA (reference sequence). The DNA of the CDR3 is TGCAGTGCTAGAGGGGGGTGGACCTACGAGCAGTACTTC. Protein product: CSARGGWTYEQYF.

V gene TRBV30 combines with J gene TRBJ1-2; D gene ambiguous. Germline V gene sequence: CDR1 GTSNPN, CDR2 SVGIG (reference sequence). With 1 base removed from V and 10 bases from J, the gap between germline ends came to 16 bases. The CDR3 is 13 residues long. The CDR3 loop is CAWSAGQFSLYTF. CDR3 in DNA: TGTGCCTGGAGTGCCGGGCAGTTTTCCCTCTACACCTTC.

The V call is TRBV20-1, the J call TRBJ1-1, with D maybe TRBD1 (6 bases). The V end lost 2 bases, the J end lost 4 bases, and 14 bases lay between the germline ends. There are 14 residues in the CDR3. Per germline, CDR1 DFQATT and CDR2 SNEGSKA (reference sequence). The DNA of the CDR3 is TGCAGTGCTAGACAACCGGGGGCGGGCACTGAAGCTTTCTTT. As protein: CSARQPGAGTEAFF.

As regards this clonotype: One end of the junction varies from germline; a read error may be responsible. The CDR3 loop reads CASSLAGGLSYSEQFF. CDR3 in DNA: TGTGCCAGCAGCTTAGCCGGGGGCCTCTCCTACAGTGAGCAGTTCTTC. The chain employs TRBV7-2 and TRBJ2-1; D possibly uses TRBD1 or TRBD2 (6 bases each). The germline V gene encodes CDR1 SGHTA and CDR2 FQGNSA. The CDR3 covers 16 residues.

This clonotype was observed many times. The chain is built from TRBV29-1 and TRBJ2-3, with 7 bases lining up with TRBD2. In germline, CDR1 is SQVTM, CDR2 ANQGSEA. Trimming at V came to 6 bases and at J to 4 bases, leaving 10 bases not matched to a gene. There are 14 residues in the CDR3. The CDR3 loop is CSVEAGDGADTQYF. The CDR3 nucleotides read TGCAGCGTGGAGGCGGGGGACGGAGCAGATACGCAGTATTTT.

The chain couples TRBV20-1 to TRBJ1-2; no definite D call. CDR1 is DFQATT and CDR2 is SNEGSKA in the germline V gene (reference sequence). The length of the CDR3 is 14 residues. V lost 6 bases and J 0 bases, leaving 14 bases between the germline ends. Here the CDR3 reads CSARDVSANYGYTF. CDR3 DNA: TGCAGTGCCCGGGATGTCTCAGCTAACTATGGCTACACCTTC.

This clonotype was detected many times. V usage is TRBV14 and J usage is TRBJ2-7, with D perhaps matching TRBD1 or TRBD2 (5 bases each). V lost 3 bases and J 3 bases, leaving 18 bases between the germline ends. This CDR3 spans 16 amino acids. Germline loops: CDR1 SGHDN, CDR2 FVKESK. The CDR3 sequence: CASSHTLRDGSYEQYF. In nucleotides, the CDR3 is TGTGCCAGCAGCCATACTCTCCGGGACGGAAGCTACGAGCAGTACTTC.

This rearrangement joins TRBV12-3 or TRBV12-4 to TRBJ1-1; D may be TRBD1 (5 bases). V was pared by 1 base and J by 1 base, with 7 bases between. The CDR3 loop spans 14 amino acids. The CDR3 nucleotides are TGTGCCAGCAGTTTAGTCAGGGCGAACACTGAAGCTTTCTTT. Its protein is CASSLVRANTEAFF.

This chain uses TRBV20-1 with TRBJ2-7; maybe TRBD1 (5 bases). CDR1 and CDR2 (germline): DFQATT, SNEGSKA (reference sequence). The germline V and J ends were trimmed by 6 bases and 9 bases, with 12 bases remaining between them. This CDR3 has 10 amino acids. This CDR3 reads CSAAGLGQYF. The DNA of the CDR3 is TGCAGTGCCGCAGGGTTAGGGCAGTACTTC.

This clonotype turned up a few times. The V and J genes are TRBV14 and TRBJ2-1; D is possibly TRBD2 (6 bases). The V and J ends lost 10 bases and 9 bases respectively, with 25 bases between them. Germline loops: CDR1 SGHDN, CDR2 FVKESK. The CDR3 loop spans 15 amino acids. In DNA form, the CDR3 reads TGTGCCACGAGGCTCCTCACTAGCCGAGATGGTGAGCAGTTCTTC. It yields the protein CATRLLTSRDGEQFF.

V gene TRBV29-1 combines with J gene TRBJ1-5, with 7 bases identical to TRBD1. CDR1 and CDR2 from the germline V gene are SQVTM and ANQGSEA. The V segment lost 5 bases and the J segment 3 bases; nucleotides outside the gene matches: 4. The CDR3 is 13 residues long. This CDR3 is CSVSDRVNQPQHF. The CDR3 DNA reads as TGCAGCGTTTCAGACAGGGTCAATCAGCCCCAGCATTTT. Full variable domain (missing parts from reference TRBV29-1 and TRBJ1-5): SAVISQKPSRDICQRGTSLTIQCQVDSQVTMMFWYRQQPGQSLTLIATANQGSEATYESGFVIDKFPISRPNLTFSTLTVSNMSPEDSSIYLCSVSDRVNQPQHFGDGTRLSIL.

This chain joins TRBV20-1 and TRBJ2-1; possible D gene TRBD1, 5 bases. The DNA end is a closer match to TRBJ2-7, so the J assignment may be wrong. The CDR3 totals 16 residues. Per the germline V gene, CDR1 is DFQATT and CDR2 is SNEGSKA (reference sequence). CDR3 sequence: CSASTYHRSSHNEQYF. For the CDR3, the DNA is TGCAGTGCTAGTACCTACCACAGGAGCTCCCACAATGAGCAGTACTTC.

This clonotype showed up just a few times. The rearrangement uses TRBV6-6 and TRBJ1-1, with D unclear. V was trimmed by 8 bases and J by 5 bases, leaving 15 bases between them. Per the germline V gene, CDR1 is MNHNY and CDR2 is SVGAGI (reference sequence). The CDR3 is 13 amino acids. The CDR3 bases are TGTGCCAGCCGATTTTGGCGAGGAACTGAAGCTTTCTTT. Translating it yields CASRFWRGTEAFF.

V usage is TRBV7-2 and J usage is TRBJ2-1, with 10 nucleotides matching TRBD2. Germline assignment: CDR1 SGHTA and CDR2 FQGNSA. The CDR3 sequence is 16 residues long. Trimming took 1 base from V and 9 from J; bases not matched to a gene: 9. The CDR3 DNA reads TGTGCCAGCAGCTTAGGGACTAGCGGTAAAAGGGGTGAGCAGTTCTTC. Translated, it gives CASSLGTSGKRGEQFF.

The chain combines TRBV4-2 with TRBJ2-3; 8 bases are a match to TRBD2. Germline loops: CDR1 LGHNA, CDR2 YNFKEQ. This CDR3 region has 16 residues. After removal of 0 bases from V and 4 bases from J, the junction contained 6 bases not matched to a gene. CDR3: CASSQDLTSGPDTQYF. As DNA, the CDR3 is TGTGCCAGCAGCCAAGATCTCACTAGCGGCCCAGATACGCAGTATTTT.

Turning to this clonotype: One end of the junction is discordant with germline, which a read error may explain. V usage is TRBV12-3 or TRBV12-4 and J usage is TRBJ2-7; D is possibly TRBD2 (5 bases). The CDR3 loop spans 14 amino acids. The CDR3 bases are TGTGCCTGCAGTTTAGTTACGGGAACCTACGAGCAGTACTTC. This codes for CACSLVTGTYEQYF.

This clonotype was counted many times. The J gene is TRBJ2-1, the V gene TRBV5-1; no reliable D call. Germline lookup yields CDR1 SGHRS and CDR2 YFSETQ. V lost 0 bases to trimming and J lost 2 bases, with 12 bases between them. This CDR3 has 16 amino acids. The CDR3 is CASSLAGLRAYNEQFF. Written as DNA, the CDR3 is TGCGCCAGCAGCTTGGCCGGTCTCCGTGCCTACAATGAGCAGTTCTTC.

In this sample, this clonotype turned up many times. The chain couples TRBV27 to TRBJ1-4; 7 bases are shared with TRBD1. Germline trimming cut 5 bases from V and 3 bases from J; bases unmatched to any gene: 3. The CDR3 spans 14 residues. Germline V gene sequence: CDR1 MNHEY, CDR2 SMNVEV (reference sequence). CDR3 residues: CASSPTGSNEKLFF. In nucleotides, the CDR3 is TGTGCCAGCAGTCCGACAGGGTCTAATGAAAAACTGTTTTTT.

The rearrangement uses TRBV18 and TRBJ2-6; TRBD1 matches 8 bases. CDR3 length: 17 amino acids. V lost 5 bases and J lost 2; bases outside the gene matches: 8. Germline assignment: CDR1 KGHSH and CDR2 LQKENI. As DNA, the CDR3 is TGTGCCAGCTCAGGCCGGGACAGGAAAACTGGGGCCAACGTCCTGACTTTC. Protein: CASSGRDRKTGANVLTF.

CDR3 sequence reads: CASSSRQSNQPQHF. The CDR3 region has the DNA TGTGCCAGCAGCTCTCGACAGAGCAATCAGCCCCAGCATTTT. The chain has TRBV3-1 and TRBJ1-5, with D possibly matching TRBD1 (5 bases). The CDR3 totals 14 residues. Germline loops: CDR1 LGHDT, CDR2 YNNKEL (reference sequence). V was clipped by 5 bases and J by 1 base, with 9 bases between them.

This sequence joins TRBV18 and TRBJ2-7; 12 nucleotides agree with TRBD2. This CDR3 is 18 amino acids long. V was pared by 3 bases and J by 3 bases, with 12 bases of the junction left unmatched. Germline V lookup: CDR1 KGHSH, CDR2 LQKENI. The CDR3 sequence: CASSPDSLAGGPNYEQYF. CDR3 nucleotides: TGTGCCAGCTCACCTGACTCTCTAGCGGGGGGGCCTAACTACGAGCAGTACTTC.

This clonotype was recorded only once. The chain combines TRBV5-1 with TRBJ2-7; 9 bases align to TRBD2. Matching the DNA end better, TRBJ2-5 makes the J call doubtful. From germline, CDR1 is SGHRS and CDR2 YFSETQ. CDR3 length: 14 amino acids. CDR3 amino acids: CASRSGSWRETQYF. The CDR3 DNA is TGCGCCAGCCGTAGCGGGAGTTGGAGAGAGACCCAGTACTTC.

The CDR3 nucleotides are TGTGCCACCAGTGATTCGTGGGGGGACAGGTCCTACGAGCAGTACTTC. This codes for CATSDSWGDRSYEQYF. The chain couples TRBV24-1 to TRBJ2-7, with 8 bases aligning to TRBD1. V lost 2 bases to trimming and J lost 1 base; unmatched junction nucleotides: 6. Germline CDR1 KGHDR, CDR2 SFDVKD. This CDR3 has 16 amino acids.

CDR3 loop: CASSLDWAPYNEQYF. The CDR3 nucleotides are TGTGCCAGCAGCTTGGACTGGGCGCCGTACAATGAGCAGTACTTC. This chain uses TRBV5-6 with TRBJ2-7, with no clear D. The CDR3 covers 15 residues. Germline values: CDR1 SGHDT, CDR2 YYEEEE. V lost 0 bases to trimming and J lost 7 bases, with 17 bases between them.

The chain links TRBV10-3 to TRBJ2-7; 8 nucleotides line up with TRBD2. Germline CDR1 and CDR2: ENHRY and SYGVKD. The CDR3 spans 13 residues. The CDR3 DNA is TGTGCGACCAGGCGGGAGGTCTCCTACGAGCAGTACTTC. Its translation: CATRREVSYEQYF.